These T cell receptor beta chains were read from a single sample in a study of CD8 T cells in ankylosing spondylitis. In TCRdb, the 5' RACE reads were re-called with MiXCR into one record per CDR3 protein. The sample comprises under 200,000 distinct CDR3 sequences, approximately 10% of which are singletons, and 25% to 30% rests with the top ten. Sequencing input: blood, either unsorted or a sorted T cell fraction (not recorded which). The receptors derive from a male donor with ankylosing spondylitis or in good health (not recorded which). The CDR3 runs from the conserved cysteine through the conserved F or W. The D gene is left open where the match is weak. Clone size appears in some rows only: once, few, many, or a class for an expanded clone.

J gene	D gene	CDR3 length	V gene	clone size	CDR3 DNA	CDR3 protein
TRBJ1-5	TRBD1	18	TRBV6-2/TRBV6-3	many	TGTGCCAGCAGTTACTCCGGGACAGACTTCAGTAGCAATCAGCCCCAGCATTTT	CASSYSGTDFSSNQPQHF
TRBJ2-1	TRBD2	15	TRBV12-5	once	TGTGCTAGTGGCCCTAGCGGGGGAGGGGGGAATGAGCAGTTCTTC	CASGPSGGGGNEQFF
TRBJ2-4	.	13	TRBV29-1	.	TGCAGCGTTGAAGTAAACGCGGAAAACATTCAGTACTTC	CSVEVNAENIQYF
TRBJ2-7	.	15	TRBV4-3	many	TGCGCCAGCATCTTGAGAATCGGGCTGAGCTACGAGCAGTACTTC	CASILRIGLSYEQYF
TRBJ1-2	.	9	TRBV29-1	few	TGCAGCGTGGGGTATGGCTACACCTTC	CSVGYGYTF
TRBJ1-2	.	13	TRBV5-6	many	TGTGCCAGCTCCCAAACGGGCCTCCAGGGCTACACCTTC	CASSQTGLQGYTF
TRBJ2-5	.	13	TRBV7-6	few	TGTGCCAGCAGCGGGGGCCCGGAGGAGACCCAGTACTTC	CASSGGPEETQYF
TRBJ2-1	TRBD1	18	TRBV6-1	many	TGTGCCAGCAGTCGTACGGGACAGGGGGCTTACTGGGGCAATGAGCAGTTCTTC	CASSRTGQGAYWGNEQFF
TRBJ2-1	.	14	TRBV11-1	many	TGTGCCAGCAGCTTAGCTCAGGGAGTGATTGAGCAGTTCTTC	CASSLAQGVIEQFF
TRBJ2-3	.	15	TRBV4-3	many	TGCGCCAGCAGCCAGGGCCCTTCTAGCACAGATACGCAGTATTTT	CASSQGPSSTDTQYF
TRBJ2-5	.	13	TRBV12-3/TRBV12-4	few	TGTGCCAGCAGTTTTGGGCAGGGCGAGACCCAGTACTTC	CASSFGQGETQYF
TRBJ2-3	.	14	TRBV24-1	many	TGTGCCACCTCCTGGGGGCCTAGCACAGATACGCAGTATTTT	CATSWGPSTDTQYF
TRBJ2-3	TRBD2	14	TRBV29-1	few	TGCAGCGTTGTCCCGGGAGGCCTCACAGATACGCAGTATTTT	CSVVPGGLTDTQYF
TRBJ2-1	TRBD2	20	TRBV12-3/TRBV12-4	many	TGTGCCAGCAGCCGGTGGCAGCGAGGTGGACTAGCGGGAGCTTACAATGAGCAGTTCTTC	CASSRWQRGGLAGAYNEQFF
TRBJ2-3	TRBD1	13	TRBV5-5	many	TGTGCCAGCAGCTTGCAGGGGGCAGATACGCAGTATTTT	CASSLQGADTQYF
TRBJ1-1	.	14	TRBV11-2	many	TGTGCCAGCAGCTTAGTTGGTTGGAACACTGAAGCTTTCTTT	CASSLVGWNTEAFF
TRBJ2-7	TRBD2	14	TRBV5-1	many	TGCGCCAGCAGCTCTAGCGGGGGGGCCTACGAGCAGTACTTC	CASSSSGGAYEQYF
TRBJ2-2	TRBD2	15	TRBV10-2	many	TGCGCCAGCAGTCCCGGGACTAGCTACACCGGGGAGCTGTTTTTT	CASSPGTSYTGELFF
TRBJ2-7	TRBD2	14	TRBV3-1	many	TGCGCCAGCAGCCCGGGACTAGCGGACTACGAGCAGTACTTC	CASSPGLADYEQYF
TRBJ1-3	TRBD1	15	TRBV6-1	many	TGTGCCAGCAGTCAAACTATGGGACAGGGGAACACCATATATTTT	CASSQTMGQGNTIYF
TRBJ2-7	.	13	TRBV12-3/TRBV12-4	.	TGTGCCAGCAGTCTTGGACAGTTACCCGAGCAGTACTTC	CASSLGQLPEQYF
TRBJ1-1	.	14	TRBV20-1	many	TGCAGTGCCCCGACAGGTGTTTCGAACACTGAAGCTTTCTTT	CSAPTGVSNTEAFF
TRBJ2-3	.	15	TRBV12-3/TRBV12-4	many	TGTGCCAGCAGTCGTGCTGGGACTAGCACAGATACGCAGTATTTT	CASSRAGTSTDTQYF
TRBJ1-1	TRBD1	14	TRBV20-1	many	TGCAGTGCTAGTTCCACAGGGGGCCGGACTGAAGCTTTCTTT	CSASSTGGRTEAFF
TRBJ1-1	TRBD1	14	TRBV3-1	many	TGTGCCAGCAGACCAGGGGGCTTGAACACTGAAGCTTTCTTT	CASRPGGLNTEAFF
TRBJ1-4	TRBD1	12	TRBV7-9	few	TGTGCCAGCAGCGGGACAGATGAAAAACTGTTTTTT	CASSGTDEKLFF
TRBJ2-3	TRBD2	17	TRBV7-9	.	TGTGCCAGCAGCTTAGATCAAAAAGCGGGAGCAGAAGATACGCAGTATTTT	CASSLDQKAGAEDTQYF
TRBJ2-5	TRBD2	16	TRBV6-1	.	TGTGCCACCAGTGAGGGCGTAGCGGGGGGGTTCGAGACCCAGTACTTC	CATSEGVAGGFETQYF
TRBJ2-3	TRBD2	14	TRBV20-1	many	TGCAGTGCTAGAATAGCGGGAGAGACCTCTACGCAGTATTTT	CSARIAGETSTQYF
TRBJ2-7	TRBD1	13	TRBV29-1	.	TGCAGCGTTGACGAGACAGGGGGCTACGAGCAGTACTTC	CSVDETGGYEQYF
TRBJ2-2	TRBD2	17	TRBV20-1	many	TGCAGTGCTAGAGATAGACTAGCGGGGGTAAACACCGGGGAGCTGTTTTTT	CSARDRLAGVNTGELFF
TRBJ1-1	.	13	TRBV24-1	many	TGTGCCACCCGAGCGCAGGAGAACACTGAAGCTTTCTTT	CATRAQENTEAFF
TRBJ2-1	TRBD2	16	TRBV27	few	TGTGCCAGCAGTCCCTATACTAGCGGGAGTAAAAATGAGCAGTTCTTC	CASSPYTSGSKNEQFF
TRBJ2-1	TRBD2	16	TRBV7-9	.	TGTGCCAGCAGCTCCCTAGCGGGAGGGACCTACAATGAGCAGTTCTTC	CASSSLAGGTYNEQFF
TRBJ2-1	TRBD2	17	TRBV3-1	few	TGTGCCAGCAGCCGTAACCCACTAGCGGACTCCTACAATGAGCAGTTCTTC	CASSRNPLADSYNEQFF
TRBJ2-7	.	13	TRBV5-1	few	TGCGCCAGCAGCATGGGACGAGAAAACGAGCAGTACTTC	CASSMGRENEQYF
TRBJ1-1	.	14	TRBV3-1	many	TGTGCCAGCAGCCAACCTGGAGCTCTCGGGGGGGCTTTCTTT	CASSQPGALGGAFF